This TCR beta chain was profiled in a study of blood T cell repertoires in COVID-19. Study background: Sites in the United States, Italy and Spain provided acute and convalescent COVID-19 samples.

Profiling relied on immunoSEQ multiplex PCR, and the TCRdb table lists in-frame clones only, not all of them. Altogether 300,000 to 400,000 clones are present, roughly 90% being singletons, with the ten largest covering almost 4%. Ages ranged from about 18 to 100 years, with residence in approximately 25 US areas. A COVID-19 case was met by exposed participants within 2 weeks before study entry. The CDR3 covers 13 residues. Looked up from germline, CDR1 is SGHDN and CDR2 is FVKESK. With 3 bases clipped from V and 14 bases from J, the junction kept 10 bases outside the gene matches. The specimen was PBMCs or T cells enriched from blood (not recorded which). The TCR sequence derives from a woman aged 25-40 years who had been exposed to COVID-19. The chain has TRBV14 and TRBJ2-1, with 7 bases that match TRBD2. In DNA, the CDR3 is TGTGCCAGCAGCCATGGGAGGGGAGACTTGAAGTTCTTC. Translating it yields CASSHGRGDLKFF.